The rows below give T cell receptor beta chains drawn from one sample of a study of blood T cell repertoires in COVID-19. Only in-frame clones appear in the TCRdb table, and some are missing; sequencing was by immunoSEQ multiplex PCR. The sample holds approximately 200,000 clones, approximately 84% seen once. Input material: PBMCs or T cells enriched from blood (not recorded which). These receptors all come from a man between 40 and 49 years old who had recovered from COVID-19. Both conserved end residues are part of each CDR3. D genes are given only for firm matches. Clone size appears in some rows only: once, few, many, or a class for an expanded clone.

j_call d_call v_call clone_size cdr3_nt cdr3_aa
TRBJ2-5 TRBD2 TRBV9 . TGTGCCAGCAGCGTAGGTAATAGCGGGGGCCAAGAGACCCAGTACTTC CASSVGNSGGQETQYF
TRBJ1-1 . TRBV19 once TGTGCCAGTAGACGAAATGAGGCTGAAGCTTTCTTT CASRRNEAEAFF
TRBJ2-3 . TRBV5-8 . TGTGCCAGCAGCTTGGGTACGGGTGCTAGCACAGATACGCAGTATTTT CASSLGTGASTDTQYF
TRBJ2-5 TRBD2 TRBV20-1 . TGCAGTGCTAGTAGGATAGCGGGGGGCGAGTACCAAGAGACCCAGTACTTC CSASRIAGGEYQETQYF
TRBJ2-7 TRBD1 TRBV11-2 . TGTGCCAGCAGCGTAGGGACAGGGTCCTACGAGCAGTACTTC CASSVGTGSYEQYF
TRBJ1-2 TRBD1 TRBV4-1 . TGCGCCAGCAGCCAAGAAGCAGGGGGAGGCTATGGCTACACCTTC CASSQEAGGGYGYTF
TRBJ1-4 . TRBV12-3/TRBV12-4 . TGTGCCAGCAGTTTCAGGGTAGATGAAAAACTGTTTTTT CASSFRVDEKLFF
TRBJ1-5 . TRBV15 . TGTGCCACCAGCCCTACAGTGAATCAGCCCCAGCATTTT CATSPTVNQPQHF
TRBJ2-1 TRBD2 TRBV5-5 . TGTGCCAGCAGCGGCAACCCCCTAGCGGGGGGGTTCGGTTTTCAAAATGAGCAGTTCTTC CASSGNPLAGGFGFQNEQFF
TRBJ1-1 . TRBV24-1 . TGTGCCACCAGAACAGACAGGAACACTGAAGCTTTCTTT CATRTDRNTEAFF
TRBJ2-1 TRBD2 TRBV7-8 . TGTGCCAGCAGCTCAATAAGCGGGGGCGCCATGCGGGGGTTCTTC CASSSISGGAMRGFF
TRBJ2-5 . TRBV9 . TGTGCCAGCAGCCTCGGACTGGCCCCAGAGACCCAGTACTTC CASSLGLAPETQYF
TRBJ1-2 . TRBV28 few TGTGCCACACAGAAAACCTATGGCTACACCTTC CATQKTYGYTF
TRBJ1-1 . TRBV19 once TGTGCCAGTAGTAGGAGGGGAGAGAACACTGAAGCTTTCTTT CASSRRGENTEAFF
TRBJ1-2 . TRBV7-2 . TGTGCCAGCAGCTTAAGTAGGGGGTATGGCTACACCTTC CASSLSRGYGYTF
TRBJ2-1 TRBD2 TRBV27 . TGTGCCAGCACCAAATCTCTAGCGGTCTCCTACAATGAGCAGTTCTTC CASTKSLAVSYNEQFF
TRBJ2-2 TRBD2 TRBV5-1 few TGCGCCAGCAGCCCGAGGTCGGGGGGACCCGGGGAGCTGTTTTTT CASSPRSGGPGELFF
TRBJ1-2 . TRBV5-5 . TGTGCCAGCAGCTACCGGACAAAGAGGGAGGGGTACTATGGCTACACCTTC CASSYRTKREGYYGYTF
TRBJ1-1 TRBD1 TRBV6-5 . TGTGCCAGCAGTCACAGGGGGGGCACTGAAGCTTTCTTT CASSHRGGTEAFF
TRBJ2-4 TRBD1 TRBV7-2 . TGTGCCAGCAGCTTATTCCATAGGACAGGGGAGTCGAATCAGTACTTC CASSLFHRTGESNQYF
TRBJ1-5 TRBD1 TRBV30 few TGTGCCTGGAGGCCCCCGGGACAGTATAGCAATCAGCCCCAGCATTTT CAWRPPGQYSNQPQHF
TRBJ1-2 TRBD1 TRBV13 . TGTGCCAGCAGCTTATCAGGACAGGGCTATGGCTACACCTTC CASSLSGQGYGYTF
TRBJ1-2 TRBD1 TRBV7-3 . TGTGCCAGCAGCTTAACAGGGGGCAGGGCATCCAACTATGGCTACACCTTC CASSLTGGRASNYGYTF
TRBJ1-1 . TRBV25-1 . TGTGCCAGCAGTGCCGTCGGGGGGGTGAACACTGAAGCTTTCTTT CASSAVGGVNTEAFF
TRBJ1-2 TRBD1 TRBV10-1 . TGCGCCAGCAGTCCTGGTCCGGGACAGGGAAACTATGGCTACACCTTC CASSPGPGQGNYGYTF
TRBJ2-3 TRBD1 TRBV5-4 . TGTGCCAGCAGCTTGACGGGACAGAGTTTCACAGATACGCAGTATTTT CASSLTGQSFTDTQYF
TRBJ2-4 . TRBV15 . TGTGCCACCAGGACGGCAGGGTCAAAAAACATTCAGTACTTC CATRTAGSKNIQYF
TRBJ1-1 TRBD1 TRBV6-2/TRBV6-3 . TGTGCCAGCAGTTACTCCCCAGGGGGGACTGAAGCTTTCTTT CASSYSPGGTEAFF
TRBJ1-1 TRBD1 TRBV5-1 . TGCGCCAGCAGCGGTAGAGGACCGGGACAGCGACTGATGAACACTGAAGCTTTCTTT CASSGRGPGQRLMNTEAFF
TRBJ2-5 . TRBV10-3 . TGTGCCATCAGTGAGTCACAGGGTCAAGAGACCCAGTACTTC CAISESQGQETQYF